This entry concerns a single T cell receptor beta chain. The antigen is not known. Sequencing targeted expressed TCRB transcripts, as all isolated RNA had been reverse transcribed. The data were produced by immunoSEQ multiplex PCR, yet TCRdb's version contains in-frame clones alone and is incomplete. Of nearly 700,000 clones listed, under 15% were seen once; the top ten hold approximately 0.022%. The germline V gene encodes CDR1 SGHRS and CDR2 YFSETQ. Trimming stripped 1 base from V and 4 bases from J, with 11 bases between. The CDR3 runs 14 residues. This entry belongs to a study of beta chain features in type 1 diabetes. Study results and caveats: Compared to healthy donors, patients appeared to have naive, central memory and Treg TCRB repertoires that were more alike. Insertions were fewer and deletions more numerous at VDJ junctions in type 1 diabetes patients. All four CD4+ subsets of Type 1 diabetes patients contained TCRB CDR3s that were moderately but significantly shorter.

The origin of this receptor is a man aged 18 to 30 with type 1 diabetes. The source material was naive CD4+ T cells from blood. The chain employs TRBV5-1 and TRBJ1-1; D unclear. The CDR3 region is CASSLSEVVTEAFF. The CDR3 coding sequence is TGCGCCAGCAGCTTGTCTGAAGTGGTCACTGAAGCTTTCTTT.